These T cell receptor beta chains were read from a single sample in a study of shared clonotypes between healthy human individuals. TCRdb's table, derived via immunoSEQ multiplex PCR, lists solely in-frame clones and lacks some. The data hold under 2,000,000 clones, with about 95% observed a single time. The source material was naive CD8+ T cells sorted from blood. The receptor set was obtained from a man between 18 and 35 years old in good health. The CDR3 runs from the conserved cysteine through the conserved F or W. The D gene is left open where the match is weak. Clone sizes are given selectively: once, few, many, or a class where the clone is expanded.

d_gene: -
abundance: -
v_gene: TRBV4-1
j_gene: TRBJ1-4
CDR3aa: CASSQGPPPFTGYHEKLFF
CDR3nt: TGCGCCAGCAGCCAAGGTCCCCCCCCCTTTACAGGGTATCATGAAAAACTGTTTTTT

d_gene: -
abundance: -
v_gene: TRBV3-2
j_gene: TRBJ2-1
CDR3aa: CASRDEQFF
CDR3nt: TGTGCCAGCAGGGATGAGCAGTTCTTC

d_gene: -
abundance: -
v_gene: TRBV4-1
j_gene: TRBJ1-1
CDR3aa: CASSQKATQNTEAFF
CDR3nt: TGCGCCAGCAGCCAAAAGGCAACCCAGAACACTGAAGCTTTCTTT

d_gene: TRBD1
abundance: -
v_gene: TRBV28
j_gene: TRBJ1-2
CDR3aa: CASSPDRVNYGYTF
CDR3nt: TGTGCCAGCAGCCCAGACAGGGTTAACTATGGCTACACCTTC

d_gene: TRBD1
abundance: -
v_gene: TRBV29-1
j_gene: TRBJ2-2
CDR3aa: CSVIGGDTGELFF
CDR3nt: TGCAGCGTTATAGGGGGCGACACCGGGGAGCTGTTTTTT

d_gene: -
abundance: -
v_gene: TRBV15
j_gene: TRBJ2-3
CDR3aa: CATSRDRGPSTDTQYF
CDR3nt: TGTGCCACCAGCAGAGACAGGGGCCCTAGCACAGATACGCAGTATTTT

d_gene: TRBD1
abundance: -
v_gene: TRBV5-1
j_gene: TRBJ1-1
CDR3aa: CASSFQGQGGEGAFF
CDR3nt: TGCGCCAGCAGCTTTCAGGGACAGGGGGGAGAAGGAGCTTTCTTT

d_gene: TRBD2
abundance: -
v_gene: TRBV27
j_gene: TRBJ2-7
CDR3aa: CASSPLGGEEEQYF
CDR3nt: TGTGCCAGCAGTCCCCTTGGGGGGGAAGAAGAGCAGTACTTC

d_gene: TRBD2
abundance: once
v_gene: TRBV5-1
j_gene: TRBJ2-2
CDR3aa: CASSVRLAANTGELFF
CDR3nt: TGCGCCAGCAGCGTGCGACTAGCGGCCAACACCGGGGAGCTGTTTTTT

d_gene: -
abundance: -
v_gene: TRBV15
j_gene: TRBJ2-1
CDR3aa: CATSRDLATNEQFF
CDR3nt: TGTGCCACCAGCAGAGATCTGGCGACCAATGAGCAGTTCTTC

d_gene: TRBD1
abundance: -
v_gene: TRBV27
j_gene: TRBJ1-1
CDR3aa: CASSLVGGLTEAFF
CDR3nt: TGTGCCAGCAGTTTAGTAGGGGGCTTGACTGAAGCTTTCTTT

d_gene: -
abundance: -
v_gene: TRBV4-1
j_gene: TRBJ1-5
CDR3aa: CASSQEGAGNQPQHF
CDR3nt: TGCGCCAGCAGCCAAGAAGGGGCGGGCAATCAGCCCCAGCATTTT

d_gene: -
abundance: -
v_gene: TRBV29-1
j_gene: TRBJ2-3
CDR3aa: CSVVQVGTDTQYF
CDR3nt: TGCAGCGTTGTTCAGGTGGGGACAGATACGCAGTATTTT

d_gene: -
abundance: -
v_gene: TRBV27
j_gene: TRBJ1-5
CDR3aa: CASSLGVNQPQHF
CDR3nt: TGTGCCAGCAGTTTAGGGGTTAATCAGCCCCAGCATTTT

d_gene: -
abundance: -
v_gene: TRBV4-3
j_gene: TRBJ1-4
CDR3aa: CASSQEQGPEKLFF
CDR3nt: TGCGCCAGCAGCCAAGAGCAGGGGCCGGAAAAACTGTTTTTT

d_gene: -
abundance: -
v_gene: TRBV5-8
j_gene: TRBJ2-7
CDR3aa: CASSFWSYEQYF
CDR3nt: TGTGCCAGCAGCTTTTGGTCCTACGAGCAGTACTTC

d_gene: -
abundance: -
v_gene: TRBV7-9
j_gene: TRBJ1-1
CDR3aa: CASNLWTENTEAFF
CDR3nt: TGTGCCAGCAATTTATGGACAGAGAACACTGAAGCTTTCTTT

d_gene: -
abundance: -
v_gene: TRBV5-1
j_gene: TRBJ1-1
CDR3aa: CASSYPGEGTEAFF
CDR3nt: TGCGCCAGCAGCTACCCAGGCGAGGGCACTGAAGCTTTCTTT

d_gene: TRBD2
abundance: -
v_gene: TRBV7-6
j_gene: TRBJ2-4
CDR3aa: CASGRLAGGQNIQYF
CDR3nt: TGTGCCAGCGGACGACTAGCGGGAGGGCAGAACATTCAGTACTTC

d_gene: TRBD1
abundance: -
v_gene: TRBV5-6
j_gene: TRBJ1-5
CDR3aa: CASSSTGGNQPQHF
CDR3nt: TGTGCCAGCAGCTCTACAGGGGGCAATCAGCCCCAGCATTTT

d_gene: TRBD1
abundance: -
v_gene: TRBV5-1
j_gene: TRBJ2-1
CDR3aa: CASSLGTGYNEQFF
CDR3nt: TGCGCCAGCAGCCTTGGGACAGGTTACAATGAGCAGTTCTTC

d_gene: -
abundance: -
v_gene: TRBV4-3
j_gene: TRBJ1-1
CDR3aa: CASSQSRFLFTEAFF
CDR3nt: TGCGCCAGCAGCCAATCCCGGTTCTTGTTCACTGAAGCTTTCTTT

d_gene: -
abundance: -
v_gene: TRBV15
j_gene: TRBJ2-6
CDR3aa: CATSRPDSGANVLTF
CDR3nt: TGTGCCACCAGCAGGCCCGATTCTGGGGCCAACGTCCTGACTTTC

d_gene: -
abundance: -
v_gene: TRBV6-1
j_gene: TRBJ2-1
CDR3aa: CASSEASTPHEQFF
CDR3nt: TGTGCCAGCAGTGAAGCGTCTACCCCCCATGAGCAGTTCTTC

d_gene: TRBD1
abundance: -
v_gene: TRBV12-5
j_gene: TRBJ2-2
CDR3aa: CASGFLLGQASGSGELFF
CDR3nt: TGTGCTAGTGGTTTCCTCTTAGGACAGGCGTCAGGAAGCGGGGAGCTGTTTTTT

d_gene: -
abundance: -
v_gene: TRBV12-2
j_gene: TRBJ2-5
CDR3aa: CASRLGVANILKETQYF
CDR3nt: TGTGCAAGTCGCTTAGGGGTAGCGAATATCCTCAAAGAGACCCAGTACTTC

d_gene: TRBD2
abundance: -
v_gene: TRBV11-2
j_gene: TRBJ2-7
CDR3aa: CASSLVGTSGELSYEQYF
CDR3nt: TGTGCCAGCAGCTTAGTAGGGACTAGCGGGGAACTATCCTACGAGCAGTACTTC

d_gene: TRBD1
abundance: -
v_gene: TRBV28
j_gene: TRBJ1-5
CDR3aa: CASSQGQGSQPQHF
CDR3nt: TGTGCCAGCAGCCAAGGACAGGGCAGTCAGCCCCAGCATTTT

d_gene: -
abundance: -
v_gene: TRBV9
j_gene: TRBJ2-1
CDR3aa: CASSAAPRGSYNEQFF
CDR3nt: TGTGCCAGCAGCGCAGCTCCTCGAGGGTCGTACAATGAGCAGTTCTTC

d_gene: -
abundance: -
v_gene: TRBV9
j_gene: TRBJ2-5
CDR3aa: CASSVVGGSYETQYF
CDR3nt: TGTGCCAGCAGCGTAGTTGGTGGGAGCTATGAGACCCAGTACTTC

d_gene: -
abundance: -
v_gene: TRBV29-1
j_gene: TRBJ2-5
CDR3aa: CSVVPGDKETQYF
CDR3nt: TGCAGCGTTGTCCCTGGGGATAAAGAGACCCAGTACTTC

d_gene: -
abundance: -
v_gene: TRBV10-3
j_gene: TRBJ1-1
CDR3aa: CAILQSVATEAFF
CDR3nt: TGTGCCATCCTTCAATCGGTTGCCACTGAAGCTTTCTTT

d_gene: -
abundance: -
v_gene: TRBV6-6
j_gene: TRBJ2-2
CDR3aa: CASSPGSNTGELFF
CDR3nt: TGTGCCAGCAGTCCAGGGTCAAACACCGGGGAGCTGTTTTTT

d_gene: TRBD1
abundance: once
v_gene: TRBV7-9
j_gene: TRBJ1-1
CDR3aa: CASSLDTGEVTEAFF
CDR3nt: TGTGCCAGCAGCTTAGACACAGGGGAAGTCACTGAAGCTTTCTTT

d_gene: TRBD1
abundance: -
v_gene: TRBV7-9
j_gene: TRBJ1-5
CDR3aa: CASSLWGTGDQPQHF
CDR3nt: TGTGCCAGCAGCTTATGGGGGACAGGGGATCAGCCCCAGCATTTT

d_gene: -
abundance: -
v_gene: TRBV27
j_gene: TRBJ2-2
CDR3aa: CASSLTRGLSGELFF
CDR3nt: TGTGCCAGCAGTTTAACGCGGGGGCTTAGCGGGGAGCTGTTTTTT

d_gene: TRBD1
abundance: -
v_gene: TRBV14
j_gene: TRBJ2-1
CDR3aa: CASSHPTGGGHNEQFF
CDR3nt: TGTGCCAGCAGCCACCCTACAGGGGGCGGACACAATGAGCAGTTCTTC

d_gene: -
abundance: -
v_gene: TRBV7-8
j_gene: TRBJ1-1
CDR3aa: CASSLDGLDGTEAFF
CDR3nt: TGTGCCAGCAGCTTAGATGGGTTGGATGGGACTGAAGCTTTCTTT

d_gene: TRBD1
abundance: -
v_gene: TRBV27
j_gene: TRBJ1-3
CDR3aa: CASSLDRVQYGPLRGNTIYF
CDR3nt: TGTGCCAGCAGTCTAGACAGGGTCCAGTACGGTCCCTTGCGAGGAAACACCATATATTTT

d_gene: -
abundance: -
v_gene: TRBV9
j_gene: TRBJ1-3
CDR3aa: CASSGNRDTIYF
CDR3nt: TGTGCCAGCAGCGGAAACAGGGACACCATATATTTT

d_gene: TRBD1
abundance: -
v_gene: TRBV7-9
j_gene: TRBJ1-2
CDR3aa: CASSSRQGRGYTF
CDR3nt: TGTGCCAGCAGCTCCAGACAGGGTCGGGGCTACACCTTC

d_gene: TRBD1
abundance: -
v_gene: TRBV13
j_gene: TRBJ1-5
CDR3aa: CASSYRGSGNQPQHF
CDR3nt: TGTGCCAGCAGCTACAGGGGATCGGGGAATCAGCCCCAGCATTTT

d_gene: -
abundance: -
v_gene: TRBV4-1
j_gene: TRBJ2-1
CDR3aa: CASSQVFTGYNEQFF
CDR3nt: TGCGCCAGCAGCCAAGTCTTTACTGGGTACAATGAGCAGTTCTTC

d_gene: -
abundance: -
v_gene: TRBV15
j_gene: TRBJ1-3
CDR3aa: CATSPQAQSSGNTIYF
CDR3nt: TGTGCCACCAGCCCGCAGGCGCAGAGCTCTGGAAACACCATATATTTT

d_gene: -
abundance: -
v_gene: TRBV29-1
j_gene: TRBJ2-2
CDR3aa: CSVDWNGELFF
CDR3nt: TGCAGCGTTGATTGGAACGGGGAGCTGTTTTTT

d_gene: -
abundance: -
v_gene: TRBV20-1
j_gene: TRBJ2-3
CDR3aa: CGGFSTDTQYF
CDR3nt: TGCGGGGGGTTTTCCACAGATACGCAGTATTTT

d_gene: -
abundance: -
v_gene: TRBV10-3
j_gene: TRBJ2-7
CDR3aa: CAISDPDRSYEQYF
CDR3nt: TGTGCCATCAGTGACCCCGACAGGTCCTACGAGCAGTACTTC

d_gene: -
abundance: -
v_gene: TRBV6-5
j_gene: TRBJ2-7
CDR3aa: CASSYAMITHTYEQYF
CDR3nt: TGTGCCAGCAGTTACGCTATGATTACTCATACCTACGAGCAGTACTTC

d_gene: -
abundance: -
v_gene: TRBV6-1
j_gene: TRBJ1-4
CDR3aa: CASVHWGYGEKLFF
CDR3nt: TGTGCCAGCGTCCATTGGGGGTATGGTGAAAAACTGTTTTTT

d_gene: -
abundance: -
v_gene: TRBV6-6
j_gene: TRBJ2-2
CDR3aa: CASSYVGLGTGELFF
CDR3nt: TGTGCCAGCAGTTACGTGGGGCTAGGCACCGGGGAGCTGTTTTTT

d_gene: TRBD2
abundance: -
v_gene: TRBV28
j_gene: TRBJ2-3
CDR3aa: CASSYPTAGDPTDTQYF
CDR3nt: TGTGCCAGCAGTTACCCTACAGCGGGGGACCCCACAGATACGCAGTATTTT

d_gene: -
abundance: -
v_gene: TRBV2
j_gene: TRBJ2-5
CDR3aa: CASSAAGQSQETQYF
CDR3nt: TGTGCCAGCAGCGCGGCGGGACAGTCCCAAGAGACCCAGTACTTC

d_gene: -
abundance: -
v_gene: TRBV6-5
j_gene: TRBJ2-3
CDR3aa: CASSSLDSWDTQYF
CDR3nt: TGTGCCAGCAGTTCGCTGGACTCTTGGGATACGCAGTATTTT